This entry is about one TCR beta chain. All recovered Cohort 3 donors got two negative PCRs, got clearance, or saw symptom resolution. The data derive from a study of blood T cell repertoires in COVID-19. Sequencing was performed with immunoSEQ multiplex PCR; in TCRdb, only in-frame clones are kept and a portion is missing. The table shows some 420,000 clones, with roughly nine tenths occurring only once. The CDR3 contains 14 residues. From germline, CDR1 is SNHLY and CDR2 FYNNEI. Germline trimming cut 6 bases from V and 1 base from J; bases unmatched to any gene: 1. Sequencing was performed on PBMCs or T cells enriched from blood (not recorded which). The chain links TRBV2 to TRBJ1-5, with 9 bases lining up with TRBD1. The receptor was derived from a man aged 25 to 45 who had recovered from COVID-19. The CDR3 DNA reads as TGTGCCAGCAGGGGGACAGGGAGCAATCAGCCCCAGCATTTT. Translation gives CASRGTGSNQPQHF.